Presented here are 3 T cell receptor beta chains from one specimen sequenced in a study of CD8+CD57+ T cells in acquired aplastic anemia. By flow cytometry, patients selected for sequencing had shown an expansion of CD8+CD57+ cells. The study profiled TCR beta VDJ and CDR3 using genomic DNA as template. TCRdb fed the reads into MiXCR, producing one record per CDR3 protein. The sample includes 150,000 to 200,000 distinct CDR3 sequences, roughly 50% of them seen just once. The specimen sequenced was sorted CD4+, CD8+, or CD8+CD57+ T cells (not recorded which) from PBMCs. These receptors originate from a human donor with aplastic anemia.

This clonotype was observed once. V usage is TRBV11-2 and J usage is TRBJ2-7, with D maybe TRBD2 (7 bases). The CDR3 has 16 residues. The V gene lost 5 bases and the J gene lost 3 bases, with 20 bases spanning the gap. Germline CDR1 and CDR2: SGHAT and FQNNGV. Written as DNA, the CDR3 is TGTGCCAGCAGCATCGGCGCGGGGGCCGTAGACTACGAGCAGTACTTC. This translates into CASSIGAGAVDYEQYF.

This chain links TRBV10-3 with TRBJ2-2; TRBD2 matches at 9 bases. CDR3 length: 17 residues. Germline CDR1 ENHRY, CDR2 SYGVKD. V lost 3 bases and J lost 6; bases outside the gene matches: 11. This chain's CDR3 is CAISDRGGAGEAGELFF. The CDR3 region has the DNA TGTGCCATCAGTGACCGCGGGGGGGCCGGAGAAGCCGGGGAGCTGTTTTTT.

This clonotype has ten or more counts. The chain employs TRBV6-1 and TRBJ2-3; a weak D match, TRBD1 (6 bases). Germline values: CDR1 MNHNS, CDR2 SASEGT. This CDR3 is built from 15 residues. V was cut by 4 bases and J by 0 bases, with 11 bases left in between. CDR3 loop: CASSADSSSTDTQYF. The CDR3 coding sequence is TGTGCCAGCAGTGCGGACAGCTCTAGCACAGATACGCAGTATTTT.